This TCR beta chain was captured in a study of technical replicates of blood from a handful of donors. The CDR3 length is 14 residues. Looked up from germline, CDR1 is SGHDT and CDR2 is YYEEEE. Trimming at V came to 3 bases and at J to 0 bases, leaving 1 base not matched to a gene. Repertoires were generated with immunoSEQ multiplex PCR, while TCRdb's copy carries only in-frame clones and drops some. The repertoire holds roughly 62,000 clones, with 91% as singletons. The source is a human donor in good health. Some clones in this sample may be carry-over from other donors' samples. Sequences were obtained from PBMCs. The gene calls are TRBV5-6 and TRBJ1-1; 8 nucleotides match TRBD1. This CDR3 is CASSWGQVNTEAFF. CDR3 DNA sequence: TGTGCCAGCAGCTGGGGACAGGTGAACACTGAAGCTTTCTTT. The full variable domain, with the rest looked up from reference TRBV5-6 and TRBJ1-1, is DAGVTQSPTHLIKTRGQQVTLRCSPKSGHDTVSWYQQALGQGPQFIFQYYEEEERQRGNFPDRFSGHQFPNYSSELNVNALLLGDSALYLCASSWGQVNTEAFFGQGTRLTVV.